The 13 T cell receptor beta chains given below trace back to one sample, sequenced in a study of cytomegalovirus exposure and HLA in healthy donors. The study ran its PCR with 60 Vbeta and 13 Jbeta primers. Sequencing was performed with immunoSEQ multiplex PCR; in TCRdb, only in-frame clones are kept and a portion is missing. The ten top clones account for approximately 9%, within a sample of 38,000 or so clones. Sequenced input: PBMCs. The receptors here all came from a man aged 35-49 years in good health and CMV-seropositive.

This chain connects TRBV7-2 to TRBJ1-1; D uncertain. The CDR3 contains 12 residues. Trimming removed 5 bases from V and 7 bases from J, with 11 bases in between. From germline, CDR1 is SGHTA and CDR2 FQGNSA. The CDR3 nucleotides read TGTGCCAGCAGCCCCCGTCCCGGTGAAGCTTTCTTT. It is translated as CASSPRPGEAFF.

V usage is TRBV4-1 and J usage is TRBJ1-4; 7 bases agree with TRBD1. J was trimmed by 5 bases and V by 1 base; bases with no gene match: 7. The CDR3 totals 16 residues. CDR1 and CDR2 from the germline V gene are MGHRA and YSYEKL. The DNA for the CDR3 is TGCGCCAGCAGCCAAGGCTGGACAGGTTTGAATGAAAAACTGTTTTTT. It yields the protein CASSQGWTGLNEKLFF.

DNA of the CDR3: TGTGCCAGCAGCCCAGGGACAGCCGAAGCTTTCTTT. Encoded protein: CASSPGTAEAFF. This chain connects TRBV7-9 to TRBJ1-1; 7 positions match TRBD1. This CDR3 is built from 12 residues. V lost 5 bases and J lost 8; bases outside the gene matches: 5. In germline, CDR1 is SEHNR, CDR2 FQNEAQ (reference sequence).

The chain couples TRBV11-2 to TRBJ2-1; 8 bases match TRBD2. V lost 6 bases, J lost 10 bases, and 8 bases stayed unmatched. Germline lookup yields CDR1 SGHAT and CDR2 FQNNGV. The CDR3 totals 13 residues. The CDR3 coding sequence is TGTGCCAGCAGTCACACGGGGGGGAGGGAGCAGTTCTTC. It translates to CASSHTGGREQFF.

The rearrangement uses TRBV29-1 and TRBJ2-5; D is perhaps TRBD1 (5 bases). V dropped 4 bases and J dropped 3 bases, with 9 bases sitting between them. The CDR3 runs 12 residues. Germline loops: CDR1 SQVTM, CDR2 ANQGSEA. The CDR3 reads CSVGIGEETQYF. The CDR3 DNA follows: TGCAGCGTTGGTATAGGGGAAGAGACCCAGTACTTC.

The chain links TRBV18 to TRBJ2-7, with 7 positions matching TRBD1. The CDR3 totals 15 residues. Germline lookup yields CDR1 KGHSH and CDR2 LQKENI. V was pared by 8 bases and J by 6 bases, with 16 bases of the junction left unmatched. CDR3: CASTQRPGGEVEQYF. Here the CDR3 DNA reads TGTGCCAGCACTCAAAGACCAGGGGGAGAGGTCGAGCAGTACTTC.

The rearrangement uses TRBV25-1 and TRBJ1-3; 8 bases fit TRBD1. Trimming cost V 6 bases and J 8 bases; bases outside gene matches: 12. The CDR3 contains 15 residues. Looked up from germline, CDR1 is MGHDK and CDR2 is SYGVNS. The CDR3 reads CASRDNRGMVDTIYF. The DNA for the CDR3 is TGTGCCAGCAGGGACAACAGGGGGATGGTGGACACCATATATTTT.

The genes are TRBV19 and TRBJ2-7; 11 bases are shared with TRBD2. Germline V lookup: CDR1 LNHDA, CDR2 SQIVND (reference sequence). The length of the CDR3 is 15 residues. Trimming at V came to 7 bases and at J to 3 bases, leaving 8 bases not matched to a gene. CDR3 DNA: TGTGCCAGTAACAAGGGGACTAGCGGTATCTACGAGCAGTACTTC. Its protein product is CASNKGTSGIYEQYF.

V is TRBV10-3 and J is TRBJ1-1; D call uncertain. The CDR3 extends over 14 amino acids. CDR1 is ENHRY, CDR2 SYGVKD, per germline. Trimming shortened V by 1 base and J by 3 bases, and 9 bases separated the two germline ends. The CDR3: CAISELAGYTEAFF. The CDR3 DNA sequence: TGTGCCATCAGTGAGTTGGCAGGCTACACTGAAGCTTTCTTT.

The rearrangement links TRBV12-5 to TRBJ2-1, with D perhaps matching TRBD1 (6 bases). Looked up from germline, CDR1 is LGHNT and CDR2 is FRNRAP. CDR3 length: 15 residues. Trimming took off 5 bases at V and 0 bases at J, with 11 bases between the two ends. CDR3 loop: CASGGGRSSYNEQFF. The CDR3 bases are TGTGCTAGTGGTGGGGGCCGGAGCTCCTACAATGAGCAGTTCTTC.

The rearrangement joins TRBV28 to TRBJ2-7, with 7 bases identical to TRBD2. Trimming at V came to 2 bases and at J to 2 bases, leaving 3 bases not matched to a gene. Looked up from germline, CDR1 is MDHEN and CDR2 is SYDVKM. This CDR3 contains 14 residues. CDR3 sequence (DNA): TGTGCCAGCAGTTTAAGCGGGACCCCCTACGAGCAGTACTTC. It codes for CASSLSGTPYEQYF. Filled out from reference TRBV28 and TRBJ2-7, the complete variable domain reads DVKVTQSSRYLVKRTGEKVFLECVQDMDHENMFWYRQDPGLGLRLIYFSYDVKMKEKGDIPEGYSVSREKKERFSLILESASTNQTSMYLCASSLSGTPYEQYFGPGTRLTVT.

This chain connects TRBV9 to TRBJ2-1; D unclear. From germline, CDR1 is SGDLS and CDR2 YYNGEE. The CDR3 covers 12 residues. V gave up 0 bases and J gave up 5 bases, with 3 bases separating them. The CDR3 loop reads CASSVGDNEQFF. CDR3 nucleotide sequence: TGTGCCAGCAGCGTAGGAGACAATGAGCAGTTCTTC.

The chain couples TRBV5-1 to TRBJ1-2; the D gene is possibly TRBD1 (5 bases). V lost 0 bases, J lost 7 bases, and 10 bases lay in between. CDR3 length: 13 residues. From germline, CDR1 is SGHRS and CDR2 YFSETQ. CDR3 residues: CASSLETGAGYTF. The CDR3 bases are TGCGCCAGCAGCTTGGAAACAGGCGCTGGCTACACCTTC.